Each of the 30 T cell receptor beta chains below was sequenced from the same sample in a study of shared clonotypes between healthy human individuals. Naive CD8 cells were CD45RO-negative, positively selected for CCR7, excluding terminally differentiated effector memory CD45RA+ cells. Clones were sequenced by immunoSEQ multiplex PCR, and TCRdb holds only the in-frame ones, with some missing. This table holds approximately 740,000 clones, around 92% found once. Specimen: naive CD8+ T cells sorted from blood. All receptors come from a man younger than 45 in good health.

Concerning this clone itself: A far more abundant clone sits one base away, making this likely a read error. The rearrangement links TRBV10-1 to TRBJ1-1; D ambiguous. Deletions cut 6 bases from V and 1 base from J, with 9 bases between. The CDR3 runs to 13 residues. CDR1 and CDR2 (germline): WNHNN, SYGVQD (reference sequence). The CDR3 DNA reads as TGCGCCAGCAGCCCCCAACGGAACACTGAAGCTTTCTTT. It specifies CASSPQRNTEAFF.

The CDR3: CASSFYGTGFEQYF. Written as DNA, the CDR3 is TGTGCCAGCAGTTTTTATGGGACAGGGTTCGAGCAGTACTTC. This chain joins TRBV27 and TRBJ2-7, with TRBD1 identical over 9 bases. The CDR3 has 14 residues. The germline gives CDR1 MNHEY, CDR2 SMNVEV (reference sequence). J was trimmed by 6 bases and V by 3 bases; bases with no gene match: 6.

This chain connects TRBV2 to TRBJ2-3; a weak D match, TRBD2 (5 bases). The CDR3 has 13 residues. Per germline, CDR1 SNHLY and CDR2 FYNNEI. Trimming removed 4 bases at V and 6 bases at J, with 11 bases between. The CDR3 loop is CASSGGSEDTQYF. The CDR3 region has the DNA TGTGCCAGCAGTGGGGGTAGCGAGGATACGCAGTATTTT.

The chain joins TRBV11-2 to TRBJ1-1, with TRBD1 identical over 9 bases. The germline CDR1 and CDR2 sequences are SGHAT and FQNNGV. The CDR3 has 14 amino acids. The V segment lost 6 bases and the J segment 1 base; nucleotides outside the gene matches: 3. CDR3 loop: CASRPTGGNTEAFF. The CDR3 DNA is TGTGCCAGCAGACCGACAGGGGGGAACACTGAAGCTTTCTTT.

V usage is TRBV7-2 and J usage is TRBJ2-1, with D possibly TRBD1 on 6 matching bases. Germline loops: CDR1 SGHTA, CDR2 FQGNSA. This CDR3 has 15 residues. With 5 bases removed from V and 10 bases from J, the gap between germline ends came to 21 bases. DNA of the CDR3: TGTGCCAGCAGCCAAGGGGGTGGACTCCTGCCCGAGCAGTTCTTC. This gives the protein CASSQGGGLLPEQFF.

The V and J genes are TRBV7-2 and TRBJ1-1; D ambiguous. CDR1 and CDR2 from the germline V gene are SGHTA and FQGNSA. The CDR3 loop spans 17 amino acids. V was pared by 5 bases and J by 3 bases, with 22 bases between. CDR3 sequence reads: CASSPDTIEQMDTEAFF. The CDR3 DNA is TGTGCCAGCAGCCCTGACACAATTGAGCAAATGGACACTGAAGCTTTCTTT.

The chain has TRBV29-1 and TRBJ1-1; no firm D call. Germline V lookup: CDR1 SQVTM, CDR2 ANQGSEA. The CDR3 spans 16 residues. With 1 base removed from V and 0 bases from J, the gap between germline ends came to 15 bases. In DNA, the CDR3 is TGCAGCGTTGAAGGGGAACCAACCCGGTTGAACACTGAAGCTTTCTTT. It yields the protein CSVEGEPTRLNTEAFF.

This chain connects TRBV5-1 to TRBJ2-7; D gene unclear. Trimming took 4 bases from V and 2 from J, leaving 16 bases between them. Looked up from germline, CDR1 is SGHRS and CDR2 is YFSETQ. The CDR3 is 15 amino acids. The CDR3 bases are TGCGCCAGCAGCCCCGTGACCCCGGTGGCCTACGAGCAGTACTTC. Its protein is CASSPVTPVAYEQYF.

The rearrangement joins TRBV6-5 to TRBJ2-7; no reliable D call. The CDR3 totals 13 residues. Germline lookup yields CDR1 MNHEY and CDR2 SVGAGI. V lost 0 bases to trimming and J lost 3 bases, with 6 bases between them. CDR3 coding DNA: TGTGCCAGCAGTTACTCCGTGGGCTACGAGCAGTACTTC. It yields the protein CASSYSVGYEQYF.

This clone was detected only once. The chain employs TRBV29-1 and TRBJ1-2; 9 nucleotides line up with TRBD1. V shed 6 bases, J shed 4 bases, and the junction held 9 bases outside the gene matches. The CDR3 covers 14 residues. Germline CDR1 and CDR2: SQVTM and ANQGSEA. The CDR3 protein is CSVSVRDRVYGYTF. The CDR3 bases are TGCAGCGTCTCCGTCCGGGACAGGGTCTATGGCTACACCTTC.

The V call is TRBV2, the J call TRBJ1-2, with D perhaps matching TRBD1 (5 bases). Germline CDR1 SNHLY, CDR2 FYNNEI. Trimming pared 10 bases from V and 6 bases from J, leaving 24 bases between. The CDR3 covers 15 residues. As DNA, the CDR3 is TGTGCCACCTCAACCGGGGCTGGTGTCGCAAATGGCTACACCTTC. It translates to CATSTGAGVANGYTF.

The chain has TRBV5-1 and TRBJ2-1; 7 positions match TRBD2. The length of the CDR3 is 13 residues. Losses at the gene ends were 7 bases for V and 3 bases for J; bases not matched to a gene: 4. Germline CDR1 is SGHRS and CDR2 is YFSETQ. CDR3 bases: TGCGCCAGCTTCGGGACTAACTACAATGAGCAGTTCTTC. Encoded protein: CASFGTNYNEQFF. The full variable domain, rest sourced from reference TRBV5-1 and TRBJ2-1, is KAGVTQTPRYLIKTRGQQVTLSCSPISGHRSVSWYQQTPGQGLQFLFEYFSETQRNKGNFPGRFSGRQFSNSRSEMNVSTLELGDSALYLCASFGTNYNEQFFGPGTRLTVL.

Remarks on this clone: The same CDR3 also results from other DNA sequences found in this sample. The chain joins TRBV27 to TRBJ1-3; D unresolved. CDR3 length equals 13 residues. Germline V lookup: CDR1 MNHEY, CDR2 SMNVEV (reference sequence). With 2 bases removed from V and 0 bases from J, the gap between germline ends came to 2 bases. CDR3 DNA: TGTGCCAGCAGTTTAGGCTCTGGAAACACCATATATTTT. This translates into CASSLGSGNTIYF.

Comments on this clone: One end of the junction is discordant with germline, which a read error may explain. CDR3 coding DNA: TGCAGCGTTGCGCGGGAGTCCTCCAATGAGCAGTTCTTC. Its translation is CSVARESSNEQFF. The rearrangement uses TRBV29-1 and TRBJ2-1, with 7 bases identical to TRBD2. The germline gives CDR1 SQVTM, CDR2 ANQGSEA. The CDR3 is 13 amino acids.

The chain joins TRBV7-9 to TRBJ1-4; weak D call: TRBD1 (5 bases). The CDR3 covers 13 residues. Per the germline V gene, CDR1 is SEHNR and CDR2 is FQNEAQ (reference sequence). Trimming shortened V by 7 bases and J by 6 bases, and 12 bases separated the two germline ends. The CDR3 DNA follows: TGTGCCAGCAACCACGGGGCGGATGAAAAACTGTTTTTT. Translation: CASNHGADEKLFF.

This rearrangement joins TRBV5-1 to TRBJ2-1; D call uncertain. Germline values: CDR1 SGHRS, CDR2 YFSETQ. V was trimmed by 1 base and J by 6 bases, leaving 11 bases between them. CDR3 length: 14 residues. The CDR3 coding sequence is TGCGCCAGCAGCTTGCGACCTCCCCCCAATGAGCAGTTCTTC. This codes for CASSLRPPPNEQFF.

The chain couples TRBV19 to TRBJ2-2; 7 bases match TRBD2. The V gene end was trimmed by 1 base and the J gene end by 5 bases; junction bases not matched to a gene: 4. The germline V gene encodes CDR1 LNHDA and CDR2 SQIVND (reference sequence). The CDR3 is made up of 15 amino acids. CDR3 in DNA: TGTGCCAGTAGTATAGCCGGGGGGTGGACCGGGGAGCTGTTTTTT. This encodes CASSIAGGWTGELFF. Full variable domain (remainder filled in from reference TRBV19 and TRBJ2-2): DGGITQSPKYLFRKEGQNVTLSCEQNLNHDAMYWYRQDPGQGLRLIYYSQIVNDFQKGDIAEGYSVSREKKESFPLTVTSAQKNPTAFYLCASSIAGGWTGELFFGEGSRLTVL.

The chain has TRBV4-1 and TRBJ2-7, with D unclear. Germline V gives CDR1 MGHRA, CDR2 YSYEKL. Trimming removed 2 bases at V and 5 bases at J, with 13 bases between. This CDR3 comprises 14 residues. The CDR3 is CASSQPSRVDEQYF. The CDR3 DNA sequence: TGCGCCAGCAGCCAACCCTCTAGGGTAGACGAGCAGTACTTC.

The chain couples TRBV7-9 to TRBJ2-7; D uncertain. The V gene lost 0 bases and the J gene lost 10 bases, with 13 bases spanning the gap. Per germline, CDR1 SEHNR and CDR2 FQNEAQ (reference sequence). The CDR3 has 13 amino acids. CDR3 bases: TGTGCCAGCAGCTTAGCGGGTGAGCAGAAACAGTACTTC. Protein product: CASSLAGEQKQYF. Filled out from reference TRBV7-9 and TRBJ2-7, the complete variable domain reads DTGVSQNPRHKITKRGQNVTFRCDPISEHNRLYWYRQTLGQGPEFLTYFQNEAQLEKSRLLSDRFSAERPKGSFSTLEIQRTEQGDSAMYLCASSLAGEQKQYFGPGTRLTVT.

This chain connects TRBV28 to TRBJ2-7; TRBD1 is a possible D gene (5 bases). This CDR3 has 11 amino acids. Trimming took 11 bases from V and 6 from J, leaving 14 bases between them. CDR1 and CDR2 from the germline V gene are MDHEN and SYDVKM. The CDR3 DNA sequence: TGTGCCCCCCCCCAGGGCCCCGAGCAGTACTTC. As protein: CAPPQGPEQYF.

This chain connects TRBV11-2 to TRBJ2-2, with a possible D match to TRBD2 (6 bases). CDR1 SGHAT and CDR2 FQNNGV come from the germline V gene. The V and J ends lost 5 bases and 5 bases respectively, with 18 bases between them. The CDR3 is 16 residues long. The CDR3 sequence: CASSPQPGLSTGELFF. The CDR3 DNA follows: TGTGCCAGCAGCCCCCAACCGGGACTGTCGACCGGGGAGCTGTTTTTT.

This clone was observed once. The rearrangement links TRBV11-3 to TRBJ2-7, with D uncertain. CDR1 and CDR2 from the germline V gene are SGHNT and YENEEA. Between the trimmed V and J ends, which lost 5 bases and 7 bases, there was a span of 15 bases. There are 13 residues in the CDR3. This CDR3 reads CASSIANGGEQYF. The DNA of the CDR3 is TGTGCCAGCAGCATCGCCAACGGTGGTGAGCAGTACTTC.

V gene TRBV7-2 combines with J gene TRBJ2-1; D not certain. This CDR3 has 13 amino acids. Trimming took off 7 bases at V and 0 bases at J, with 7 bases between the two ends. Germline V gives CDR1 SGHTA, CDR2 FQGNSA. CDR3 in amino acids: CASKGSSYNEQFF. In DNA form, the CDR3 reads TGTGCCAGCAAAGGCTCCTCCTACAATGAGCAGTTCTTC.

V is TRBV7-2 and J is TRBJ2-7; D is perhaps TRBD2 (5 bases). Trimming stripped 1 base from V and 2 bases from J, with 9 bases between. Germline loops: CDR1 SGHTA, CDR2 FQGNSA. The CDR3 has 14 amino acids. CDR3 DNA sequence: TGTGCCAGCAGCTTAGTGGACTCCGCCTACGAGCAGTACTTC. Its protein is CASSLVDSAYEQYF.

This chain links TRBV19 with TRBJ2-1; TRBD2 aligns across 10 bases. The CDR3 totals 16 residues. The trim removed 6 bases at V and 1 base at J, leaving 6 bases unmatched. Germline CDR1 and CDR2: LNHDA and SQIVND (reference sequence). The CDR3 reads CASRGSGRGSYNEQFF. CDR3 DNA: TGTGCCAGTAGAGGGAGCGGGAGGGGGTCCTACAATGAGCAGTTCTTC.

The chain links TRBV7-9 to TRBJ2-1; 7 bases map to TRBD1. Losses at the gene ends were 10 bases for V and 6 bases for J; bases not matched to a gene: 6. Germline CDR1 SEHNR, CDR2 FQNEAQ (reference sequence). The CDR3 has 12 residues. CDR3: CATPRGFNEQFF. The CDR3 nucleotides are TGTGCCACTCCCAGGGGGTTCAATGAGCAGTTCTTC.

CDR3 bases: TGCAGTGCTAGAATGGGTTTGAGCTACACCTTC. Residues: CSARMGLSYTF. The V gene is TRBV20-1, the J gene TRBJ1-2; the D is unclear. The length of the CDR3 is 11 residues. The germline V and J ends were trimmed by 2 bases and 9 bases, with 10 bases remaining between them. Germline V gives CDR1 DFQATT, CDR2 SNEGSKA (reference sequence).

The chain employs TRBV7-6 and TRBJ2-1; D is possibly TRBD1 (6 bases). CDR1 and CDR2 from the germline V gene are SGHVS and FNYEAQ. This CDR3 has 18 residues. V was cut by 4 bases and J by 4 bases, with 23 bases left in between. In nucleotides, the CDR3 is TGTGCCAGCAGCTCAGCGTCAGGGGTGAATAAAGGGTACAATGAGCAGTTCTTC. Translating gives CASSSASGVNKGYNEQFF.

The chain carries TRBV5-1 and TRBJ2-3; no firm D call. V was pared by 0 bases and J by 4 bases, with 6 bases between. The length of the CDR3 is 13 residues. CDR1 SGHRS and CDR2 YFSETQ come from the germline V gene. CDR3 in DNA: TGCGCCAGCAGCTTGGCCGGTCCAGATACGCAGTATTTT. Translating gives CASSLAGPDTQYF.

The chain carries TRBV27 and TRBJ2-1, with TRBD2 matching over 9 bases. Trimming at V came to 5 bases and at J to 4 bases, leaving 3 bases not matched to a gene. There are 14 residues in the CDR3. Germline lookup yields CDR1 MNHEY and CDR2 SMNVEV (reference sequence). CDR3 residues: CASSRTSVYNEQFF. The CDR3 DNA is TGTGCCAGCAGTCGGACTAGCGTTTACAATGAGCAGTTCTTC.